Given below is one TCR beta chain in context. The source of the sample is a study of technical replicates of blood from a few donors. Sequencing was performed with immunoSEQ multiplex PCR; in TCRdb, only in-frame clones are kept and a portion is missing. The sample includes approximately 52,000 clones, 90% to 95% of them seen just once. This receptor was identified in a human donor in good health. Some clones in this sample may be carry-over from other donors' samples. Sequenced: PBMCs.

The CDR3 nucleotides read TGTGCCAGCAGTTTGGGGGCCTTCACCGGGGAGCTGTTTTTT. The encoded protein is CASSLGAFTGELFF. The chain links TRBV27 to TRBJ2-2, with a weak D call TRBD1 (6 bases). The V end was cut by 3 bases, the J end by 4 bases, with 9 bases between. CDR1 is MNHEY, CDR2 SMNVEV, per germline (reference sequence). This CDR3 is 14 amino acids long.